The rows below give T cell receptor beta chains drawn from one sample of a study of cytomegalovirus exposure and HLA in healthy donors. TCRdb's copy holds only in-frame clones and misses some; the assay was immunoSEQ multiplex PCR. This repertoire shows 110,000 or so clones, about 83% found once; its top ten account for 6.1%. The specimen was PBMCs. The receptors come from a man aged 18 to 29 in good health and CMV-seronegative. Both conserved end residues are part of each CDR3. D genes are given only for firm matches. Where a row states a size, it is once, few, many or the class of an expanded clone; other rows omit it.

V: TRBV9
J: TRBJ2-1
size: .
D: TRBD1
CDR3: CASSADIGTGSNEQFF
DNA: TGTGCCAGCAGCGCCGATATAGGGACAGGGAGCAATGAGCAGTTCTTC

V: TRBV7-3
J: TRBJ1-2
size: .
D: .
CDR3: CASSLMDSTYGYTF
DNA: TGTGCCAGCAGCTTAATGGACAGTACCTATGGCTACACCTTC

V: TRBV7-2
J: TRBJ1-3
size: .
D: .
CDR3: CASSRVSGNTIYF
DNA: TGTGCCAGCAGCCGGGTCTCTGGAAACACCATATATTTT

V: TRBV6-1
J: TRBJ1-2
size: .
D: .
CDR3: CASSVQQGDYGYTF
DNA: TGTGCCAGCAGTGTACAACAGGGAGACTATGGCTACACCTTC

V: TRBV7-9
J: TRBJ1-2
size: .
D: .
CDR3: CASSLVSPNYGYTF
DNA: TGTGCCAGCAGCTTAGTGTCCCCGAACTATGGCTACACCTTC

V: TRBV18
J: TRBJ1-1
size: .
D: TRBD1
CDR3: CASSLWDGTVNTEAFF
DNA: TGTGCCAGCTCCCTTTGGGACGGGACAGTGAACACTGAAGCTTTCTTT

V: TRBV7-8
J: TRBJ2-7
size: .
D: TRBD1
CDR3: CASSPQGAGEQYF
DNA: TGTGCCAGCAGCCCCCAGGGGGCGGGCGAGCAGTACTTC

V: TRBV11-3
J: TRBJ2-7
size: .
D: .
CDR3: CASSLGLINYEQYF
DNA: TGTGCCAGCAGCTTAGGGCTGATTAACTACGAGCAGTACTTC

V: TRBV2
J: TRBJ2-7
size: .
D: .
CDR3: CASKQLGDIHLYEQYF
DNA: TGTGCTAGCAAACAATTGGGGGACATCCATTTGTACGAGCAGTACTTC

V: TRBV7-3
J: TRBJ1-5
size: .
D: TRBD1
CDR3: CASSPWGQGSNQPQHF
DNA: TGTGCCAGCAGCCCCTGGGGACAGGGAAGCAATCAGCCCCAGCATTTT

V: TRBV7-6
J: TRBJ1-1
size: few
D: TRBD1
CDR3: CASSPTPGGEAFF
DNA: TGTGCCAGCAGCCCAACCCCAGGGGGCGAAGCTTTCTTT

V: TRBV4-3
J: TRBJ1-1
size: .
D: .
CDR3: CASSQAPGEAFF
DNA: TGCGCCAGCAGCCAAGCGCCGGGTGAGGCTTTCTTT

V: TRBV5-6
J: TRBJ2-5
size: .
D: .
CDR3: CASSFGTPDETQYF
DNA: TGTGCCAGCAGCTTTGGCACACCAGATGAGACCCAGTACTTC

V: TRBV28
J: TRBJ1-6
size: once
D: .
CDR3: CASSSPGVSPLHF
DNA: TGTGCCAGCAGCTCCCCGGGGGTGTCACCCCTCCACTTT

V: TRBV5-4
J: TRBJ1-4
size: .
D: .
CDR3: CASSPGSAEKLFF
DNA: TGTGCCAGCAGCCCCGGGTCAGCTGAAAAACTGTTTTTT

V: TRBV11-2
J: TRBJ2-7
size: .
D: .
CDR3: CASSLVPRGRSYEQYF
DNA: TGTGCCAGCAGCTTAGTCCCAAGGGGCAGGTCCTACGAGCAGTACTTC

V: TRBV19
J: TRBJ2-3
size: .
D: TRBD2
CDR3: CASSAIHSGQRPDTQYF
DNA: TGTGCCAGTAGTGCTATCCATAGCGGGCAAAGGCCAGATACGCAGTATTTT

V: TRBV6-6
J: TRBJ2-7
size: .
D: TRBD1
CDR3: CASHETGTYEQYF
DNA: TGTGCCAGCCACGAGACAGGGACCTACGAGCAGTACTTC

V: TRBV5-6
J: TRBJ2-1
size: .
D: TRBD2
CDR3: CASSLSGRALNEQFF
DNA: TGTGCCAGCAGCTTGAGCGGGAGGGCCCTCAATGAGCAGTTCTTC

V: TRBV5-1
J: TRBJ2-7
size: few
D: TRBD1
CDR3: CASSLERPDRGVEQYF
DNA: TGCGCCAGCAGCTTGGAACGCCCGGACAGGGGAGTCGAGCAGTACTTC

V: TRBV6-1
J: TRBJ2-5
size: .
D: TRBD2
CDR3: CASSEAAGGPETQYF
DNA: TGTGCCAGCAGTGAAGCGGCGGGAGGGCCAGAGACCCAGTACTTC

V: TRBV29-1
J: TRBJ1-1
size: .
D: .
CDR3: CSGSGHSMGKNTEAFF
DNA: TGCAGCGGGTCGGGACACTCTATGGGGAAGAACACTGAAGCTTTCTTT

V: TRBV29-1
J: TRBJ2-5
size: once
D: TRBD1
CDR3: CSVWVPGGPQETQYF
DNA: TGCAGCGTTTGGGTCCCAGGGGGTCCCCAAGAGACCCAGTACTTC

V: TRBV19
J: TRBJ2-1
size: .
D: TRBD2
CDR3: CASRVRAGGSSYNEQFF
DNA: TGTGCCAGCAGGGTTAGGGCGGGAGGGAGCTCCTACAATGAGCAGTTCTTC

V: TRBV7-2
J: TRBJ2-4
size: .
D: TRBD2
CDR3: CASSLDPAGGSIQYF
DNA: TGTGCCAGCAGCTTAGACCCAGCGGGGGGGAGCATTCAGTACTTC

V: TRBV5-1
J: TRBJ2-1
size: .
D: TRBD1
CDR3: CASSSTRGNEQFF
DNA: TGCGCCAGCAGCTCGACCAGGGGGAATGAGCAGTTCTTC

V: TRBV9
J: TRBJ2-1
size: .
D: TRBD1
CDR3: CASSVGGQGNEQFF
DNA: TGTGCCAGCAGCGTAGGGGGACAGGGCAATGAGCAGTTCTTC

V: TRBV5-1
J: TRBJ1-3
size: .
D: .
CDR3: CASSLGILTEPGNTIYF
DNA: TGCGCCAGCAGCTTGGGTATCCTGACAGAGCCTGGAAACACCATATATTTT

V: TRBV9
J: TRBJ2-7
size: .
D: TRBD1
CDR3: CASSAGTGGWSSGVPTYEQYF
DNA: TGTGCCAGCAGCGCCGGGACAGGGGGCTGGAGTAGCGGGGTCCCCACTTACGAGCAGTACTTC

V: TRBV5-1
J: TRBJ1-1
size: .
D: .
CDR3: CASSLGVGGNTEAFF
DNA: TGCGCCAGCAGCTTGGGAGTGGGGGGGAACACTGAAGCTTTCTTT

V: TRBV6-5
J: TRBJ1-3
size: .
D: .
CDR3: CASSYAAYTGNTIYF
DNA: TGTGCCAGCAGTTACGCGGCATATACTGGAAACACCATATATTTT

V: TRBV20-1
J: TRBJ2-7
size: .
D: .
CDR3: CSAREEEEQYF
DNA: TGCAGTGCTAGAGAAGAGGAAGAGCAGTACTTC

V: TRBV6-4
J: TRBJ2-7
size: .
D: TRBD2
CDR3: CASSGKREGSYEQYF
DNA: TGTGCCAGCAGTGGCAAGCGGGAGGGTTCGTACGAGCAGTACTTC

V: TRBV6-6
J: TRBJ2-7
size: .
D: .
CDR3: CASRTGTDSYEQYF
DNA: TGTGCCAGCAGGACCGGGACTGACTCCTACGAGCAGTACTTC

V: TRBV7-2
J: TRBJ2-7
size: once
D: TRBD2
CDR3: CASSLAQTSQEYF
DNA: TGTGCCAGCAGCTTAGCCCAGACTAGCCAGGAGTACTTC

V: TRBV6-1
J: TRBJ1-2
size: once
D: TRBD1
CDR3: CASRKGGQPNYGYTF
DNA: TGTGCCAGCAGGAAGGGGGGACAGCCTAACTATGGCTACACCTTC

V: TRBV15
J: TRBJ1-5
size: .
D: .
CDR3: CATSRSGTSNQPQHF
DNA: TGTGCCACCAGCAGGTCAGGTACCAGCAATCAGCCCCAGCATTTT

V: TRBV10-3
J: TRBJ2-3
size: .
D: .
CDR3: CATRAGGFTDTQYF
DNA: TGTGCCACCCGGGCAGGAGGGTTCACAGATACGCAGTATTTT

V: TRBV5-1
J: TRBJ2-7
size: .
D: .
CDR3: CASSLGPGNYEQYF
DNA: TGCGCCAGCAGCTTGGGCCCAGGGAACTACGAGCAGTACTTC

V: TRBV4-3
J: TRBJ2-5
size: medium-sized
D: TRBD2
CDR3: CASSQGGGEETQYF
DNA: TGCGCCAGCAGCCAAGGTGGGGGGGAAGAGACCCAGTACTTC

V: TRBV18
J: TRBJ1-4
size: once
D: .
CDR3: CASSGAENEKLFF
DNA: TGTGCCAGCTCAGGGGCGGAAAATGAAAAACTGTTTTTT

V: TRBV19
J: TRBJ1-1
size: .
D: .
CDR3: CASSRSSDPSF
DNA: TGTGCCAGTAGTCGTAGCTCGGATCCTTCCTTT

V: TRBV25-1
J: TRBJ1-1
size: .
D: .
CDR3: CASSAPGSNTEAFF
DNA: TGTGCCAGCAGTGCCCCAGGCTCGAACACTGAAGCTTTCTTT

V: TRBV11-1
J: TRBJ2-7
size: .
D: .
CDR3: CASRNRDNSYEQYF
DNA: TGTGCCAGCAGAAACCGGGACAACTCCTACGAGCAGTACTTC

V: TRBV11-2
J: TRBJ2-3
size: .
D: TRBD2
CDR3: CASSLSGGVTDTQYF
DNA: TGTGCCAGCAGCCTTAGCGGGGGGGTCACAGATACGCAGTATTTT